Shown below are 17 T cell receptor beta chains from a single sample sequenced in a study of OX40 agonist ivuxolimab in advanced cancers. Sequencing used immunoSEQ multiplex PCR; TCRdb keeps in-frame clones, though not all of them. This table has fewer than 50,000 clones, roughly 80% appearing once. The input for sequencing was CD4+ or CD8+ T cells sorted from blood, taken in a trial of the OX40 agonist ivuxolimab. The receptor set was obtained from an adult with an advanced solid tumor such as melanoma, head and neck, liver or kidney cancer.

The chain employs TRBV5-1 and TRBJ2-1, with 9 bases matching TRBD2. Germline assignment: CDR1 SGHRS and CDR2 YFSETQ. This CDR3 is built from 15 residues. Trimming at V came to 4 bases and at J to 3 bases, leaving 5 bases not matched to a gene. DNA of the CDR3: TGCGCCAGCAGCCGCGGACTAGCGAACTACAATGAGCAGTTCTTC. Translation: CASSRGLANYNEQFF.

This chain uses TRBV5-1 with TRBJ2-2; TRBD1 might be the D (6 bases). Trimming pared 3 bases from V and 0 bases from J, leaving 12 bases between. The V gene's germline CDR1 is SGHRS and CDR2 YFSETQ. CDR3 size: 16 residues. CDR3 coding DNA: TGCGCCAGCAGCTCGGTGGACAGACCGAACACCGGGGAGCTGTTTTTT. Amino acid sequence: CASSSVDRPNTGELFF.

This clone has more than one count but fewer than ten. This rearrangement joins TRBV5-1 to TRBJ2-3; D is ambiguous. Germline V gene lookup returns CDR1 SGHRS and CDR2 YFSETQ. This CDR3 comprises 12 residues. Between the trimmed V and J ends, which lost 2 bases and 2 bases, there was a span of 3 bases. CDR3 loop: CASSFDTDTQYF. The CDR3 bases are TGCGCCAGCAGCTTCGACACAGATACGCAGTATTTT.

This rearrangement joins TRBV4-3 to TRBJ1-3; D is possibly TRBD1 (5 bases). Trimming removed 4 bases at V and 4 bases at J, with 14 bases between. The CDR3 covers 15 residues. Per germline, CDR1 LGHNA and CDR2 YSLEER. The CDR3 spells CASSRSGTPGNTIYF. The DNA for the CDR3 is TGCGCCAGCAGCCGGAGCGGGACTCCCGGAAACACCATATATTTT.

The rearrangement uses TRBV5-1 and TRBJ2-6; D unresolved. The CDR3 length is 16 residues. CDR1 is SGHRS and CDR2 is YFSETQ in the germline V gene. V gave up 1 base and J gave up 4 bases, with 12 bases separating them. CDR3 nucleotide sequence: TGCGCCAGCAGCTTGTCCCCTAGTTCGGGGGCCAACGTCCTGACTTTC. Its protein product is CASSLSPSSGANVLTF.

This chain connects TRBV6-5 to TRBJ2-5; TRBD1 matches 8 bases. Trimming took 4 bases from V and 1 from J; bases not matched to a gene: 2. Per germline, CDR1 MNHEY and CDR2 SVGAGI. This CDR3 contains 14 residues. CDR3 in amino acids: CASSFTGGQETQYF. Written as DNA, the CDR3 is TGTGCCAGCAGTTTTACAGGGGGCCAAGAGACCCAGTACTTC.

The rearrangement uses TRBV30 and TRBJ2-4, with D possibly TRBD2 on 7 matching bases. Germline loops: CDR1 GTSNPN, CDR2 SVGIG (reference sequence). V shed 3 bases and J shed 4 bases, with 13 bases lying between them. This CDR3 has 14 residues. CDR3 sequence: CAWSVGGLKNIQYF. For the CDR3, the DNA is TGTGCCTGGAGCGTCGGGGGGCTTAAAAACATTCAGTACTTC.

This clone appeared once. The chain uses TRBV6-5 and TRBJ2-7, with 8 bases fitting TRBD2. Trimming at V came to 0 bases and at J to 4 bases, leaving 8 bases not matched to a gene. CDR1 is MNHEY and CDR2 is SVGAGI in the germline V gene. CDR3 length equals 16 residues. In nucleotides, the CDR3 is TGTGCCAGCAGTTACTCGTTTAGCGGGGTTAATTACGAGCAGTACTTC. This translates into CASSYSFSGVNYEQYF.

Only a few counts were recorded for this clone. V usage is TRBV7-3 and J usage is TRBJ2-7; maybe TRBD1 (6 bases). The CDR3 length is 14 residues. V was clipped by 0 bases and J by 1 base, with 7 bases between them. Germline CDR1 reads SGHTA; CDR2 reads FQGTGA. CDR3: CASSLTQGSYEQYF. DNA of the CDR3: TGTGCCAGCAGCTTAACACAGGGATCCTACGAGCAGTACTTC. The variable domain in full, completed from reference TRBV7-3 and TRBJ2-7, reads GAGVSQTPSNKVTEKGKYVELRCDPISGHTALYWYRQSLGQGPEFLIYFQGTGAADDSGLPNDRFFAVRPEGSVSTLKIQRTERGDSAVYLCASSLTQGSYEQYFGPGTRLTVT.

This clone was detected only a few times. The chain recombines TRBV6-6 with TRBJ1-1; D unresolved. This CDR3 region has 11 residues. Germline V gene lookup returns CDR1 MNHNY and CDR2 SVGAGI (reference sequence). V lost 2 bases, J lost 4 bases, and 2 bases lay in between. The CDR3: CASSYSTEAFF. The CDR3 region has the DNA TGTGCCAGCAGTTACAGCACTGAAGCTTTCTTT.

This rearrangement joins TRBV28 to TRBJ2-5, with D possibly matching TRBD2 (6 bases). Germline V lookup: CDR1 MDHEN, CDR2 SYDVKM. With 4 bases removed from V and 5 bases from J, the gap between germline ends came to 11 bases. CDR3 size: 13 residues. The CDR3 protein is CASSSGGWETQYF. CDR3 DNA: TGTGCCAGCAGTTCTGGAGGGTGGGAGACCCAGTACTTC.

The chain carries TRBV6-1 and TRBJ1-4; TRBD1 matches 8 bases. Per the germline V gene, CDR1 is MNHNS and CDR2 is SASEGT. There are 15 residues in the CDR3. V shed 5 bases and J 8 bases; nucleotides not matched to a gene: 10. The CDR3 protein is CASSIDRGREEKLFF. In nucleotides, the CDR3 is TGTGCCAGCAGTATAGACAGGGGAAGAGAAGAAAAACTGTTTTTT.

The rearrangement uses TRBV5-1 and TRBJ1-4; no definite D call. Germline V lookup: CDR1 SGHRS, CDR2 YFSETQ. V dropped 3 bases and J dropped 8 bases, with 14 bases sitting between them. The CDR3 runs 14 residues. The CDR3 reads CASSSGGFNEKLFF. The CDR3 region has the DNA TGCGCCAGCAGCTCAGGCGGGTTTAACGAAAAACTGTTTTTT.

This clone was detected only a few times. The chain combines TRBV11-2 with TRBJ2-3; D unclear. Germline values: CDR1 SGHAT, CDR2 FQNNGV. The V end lost 7 bases, the J end lost 0 bases, and 5 bases lay between the germline ends. The CDR3 is made up of 12 amino acids. The CDR3 DNA reads TGTGCCAGCACCTCCAGCACAGATACGCAGTATTTT. Protein product: CASTSSTDTQYF.

V is TRBV5-1 and J is TRBJ2-2; D may be TRBD2 (6 bases). Trimming removed 0 bases from V and 3 bases from J, with 18 bases in between. The CDR3 loop spans 18 amino acids. Germline CDR1 is SGHRS and CDR2 is YFSETQ. The CDR3 sequence: CASSLVGFSEGYTGELFF. The CDR3 DNA is TGCGCCAGCAGCTTGGTGGGATTTTCGGAGGGATACACCGGGGAGCTGTTTTTT.

The chain is built from TRBV18 and TRBJ2-5; D is unclear. Germline-derived CDR1 and CDR2 are KGHSH and LQKENI. The CDR3 contains 13 residues. DNA of the CDR3: TGTGCTTCCACCCGGGTTATTCGGGAGACCCAGTACTTC. Translating gives CASTRVIRETQYF.

The chain combines TRBV10-3 with TRBJ2-1, with TRBD2 identical over 11 bases. The ends lost 4 bases at V and 6 bases at J; junction bases unmatched: 8. CDR3 size: 16 residues. Germline-derived CDR1 and CDR2 are ENHRY and SYGVKD. The CDR3 protein is CAISGGGTSGSNEQFF. CDR3 sequence (DNA): TGTGCCATCAGTGGGGGTGGGACTAGCGGCAGCAATGAGCAGTTCTTC.